This T cell receptor beta chain was recovered during a study of blood T cell repertoires in COVID-19. For the study at large: Samples came from the United States, Italy and Spain, spanning acute and convalescent COVID-19. PBMCs, B-cell-depleted T cells, or T cells were the source of the cDNA or gDNA that made up the material.

CDR3 length equals 15 residues. From germline, CDR1 is SGHVS and CDR2 FQNEAQ. The junction had 7 bases not matched to a gene; V was cut back by 5 bases and J by 4 bases. How the authors handled the data: Amplification of reference gene primers provided the estimated nucleated cell counts. The table came from immunoSEQ multiplex PCR; TCRdb's copy has only in-frame clones and leaves some out. The D gene and trimming were derived from the DNA, and the V and J assignments and clone size from that table. The sample records tens of thousands of clones, roughly 84% being singletons. This TCR derives from a human donor in a cohort sampled during active COVID-19. The sequenced material came from peripheral blood. The chain combines TRBV7-8 with TRBJ2-1; 8 positions match TRBD2. The CDR3 nucleotides read TGTGCCAGCAGCCTGGAGCGGGGGAGGTACAATGAGCAGTTCTTC. This encodes CASSLERGRYNEQFF.